This T cell receptor beta chain was identified during a study of blood T cell repertoires in COVID-19. Study background: The United States, Italy and Spain provided the acute and convalescent COVID-19 samples.

Participants spanned ages about 18 to 100 years and resided in 20 to 25 US areas. TCRdb's copy holds only in-frame clones and misses some; the assay was immunoSEQ multiplex PCR. The sample gives a few hundred thousand clones, 88% of which show up once; 6.5% to 8.5% is in the top ten. The V end was cut by 4 bases, the J end by 3 bases, with 12 bases between. CDR1 ENHRY and CDR2 SYGVKD come from the germline V gene. CDR3 length: 15 amino acids. The chain recombines TRBV10-3 with TRBJ2-2; TRBD2 might be the D (7 bases). Sequences were obtained from PBMCs or T cells enriched from blood (not recorded which). This sequence originates from a woman aged 60-75 years who had recovered from COVID-19. The CDR3 coding sequence is TGTGCCATCAGTGTACGGGGGGCTGACACCGGGGAGCTGTTTTTT. It encodes CAISVRGADTGELFF.